The rows below give T cell receptor beta chains drawn from one sample of a study of cytomegalovirus exposure and HLA in healthy donors. This table comes from immunoSEQ multiplex PCR, and its TCRdb copy is limited to in-frame clones, with some not included. The sample carries about 200,000 clones, approximately 85% recorded once. Specimen: PBMCs. The receptor source for this set is a woman aged 45 to 65 in good health and CMV-seronegative. Each CDR3 is given with its conserved first and last residue. Fields, in order: CDR3 DNA, CDR3 protein, clone size, CDR3 length, J gene, V gene, D gene. D genes are given only for firm matches. Only some rows state a clone size, as once, few, many or a class for expanded clones.

cdr3_nt: TGTGCCTCCTCATACGGGGGGTCGTCCTACAATGAGCAGTTCTTC
cdr3_aa: CASSYGGSSYNEQFF
clone_size: NA
cdr3_length: 15
j_call: TRBJ2-1
v_call: TRBV9
d_call: TRBD2

cdr3_nt: TGTGCCAGCAGTTTTCTGGGCAGGGGGCAAAATACGCAGTATTTT
cdr3_aa: CASSFLGRGQNTQYF
clone_size: NA
cdr3_length: 15
j_call: TRBJ2-3
v_call: TRBV27
d_call: TRBD1

cdr3_nt: TGTGCCAGCAGTTTACGGGGACAGGGGCTGAACTATGGCTACACCTTC
cdr3_aa: CASSLRGQGLNYGYTF
clone_size: NA
cdr3_length: 16
j_call: TRBJ1-2
v_call: TRBV27
d_call: TRBD1

cdr3_nt: TGTGCCAGCAGTAGCGGAAGCTCCTACAATGAGCAGTTCTTC
cdr3_aa: CASSSGSSYNEQFF
clone_size: NA
cdr3_length: 14
j_call: TRBJ2-1
v_call: TRBV5-4
d_call: NA

cdr3_nt: TGTGCCAGCAGTTTATCTGGACTCACGTACAATGAGCAGTTCTTC
cdr3_aa: CASSLSGLTYNEQFF
clone_size: NA
cdr3_length: 15
j_call: TRBJ2-1
v_call: TRBV28
d_call: NA

cdr3_nt: TGTGCCTGGAGTCTCCTCCGGGGGGACGAGCAGTACTTC
cdr3_aa: CAWSLLRGDEQYF
clone_size: NA
cdr3_length: 13
j_call: TRBJ2-7
v_call: TRBV30
d_call: TRBD2

cdr3_nt: TGTGCCAGCTCACGGAAACGGGACAGGGATTCTCTCGAAGAGACCCAGTACTTC
cdr3_aa: CASSRKRDRDSLEETQYF
clone_size: NA
cdr3_length: 18
j_call: TRBJ2-5
v_call: TRBV18
d_call: TRBD1

cdr3_nt: TGCGCCAGCAGCCTACTAGAGTTTTCCGGGGAGCTGTTTTTT
cdr3_aa: CASSLLEFSGELFF
clone_size: NA
cdr3_length: 14
j_call: TRBJ2-2
v_call: TRBV4-1
d_call: NA

cdr3_nt: TGTGCCAGTAGTAGAGTTGGAGGGAATCAGCCCCAGCATTTT
cdr3_aa: CASSRVGGNQPQHF
clone_size: NA
cdr3_length: 14
j_call: TRBJ1-5
v_call: TRBV19
d_call: NA

cdr3_nt: TGTGCCAGCAGACCGACAGGGGGCGCGGGAACCGGGGAGCTGTTTTTT
cdr3_aa: CASRPTGGAGTGELFF
clone_size: NA
cdr3_length: 16
j_call: TRBJ2-2
v_call: TRBV27
d_call: TRBD1

cdr3_nt: TGTGCCAGCAGCCAACCCGGACTAGCGGGAGACTACGAGCAGTACTTC
cdr3_aa: CASSQPGLAGDYEQYF
clone_size: NA
cdr3_length: 16
j_call: TRBJ2-7
v_call: TRBV4-2
d_call: TRBD2

cdr3_nt: TGTGCCAGCAGCGACCACAGGGGGCAAAATGAAAAACTGTTTTTT
cdr3_aa: CASSDHRGQNEKLFF
clone_size: NA
cdr3_length: 15
j_call: TRBJ1-4
v_call: TRBV7-9
d_call: TRBD1

cdr3_nt: TGTGCCAGCAGCCCCCGGTGGACAAGGCTTAATGTCTATGGCTACACCTTC
cdr3_aa: CASSPRWTRLNVYGYTF
clone_size: NA
cdr3_length: 17
j_call: TRBJ1-2
v_call: TRBV7-2
d_call: NA

cdr3_nt: TGTGCCAGCAGTCCATCCACCAGGGGAAAATATTACGAGCAGTACTTC
cdr3_aa: CASSPSTRGKYYEQYF
clone_size: NA
cdr3_length: 16
j_call: TRBJ2-7
v_call: TRBV28
d_call: NA

cdr3_nt: TGTGCCAGCAGTTTGGCGGCGTCGATCACCCTCGGCGAGCAGTACTTC
cdr3_aa: CASSLAASITLGEQYF
clone_size: once
cdr3_length: 16
j_call: TRBJ2-7
v_call: TRBV28
d_call: NA

cdr3_nt: TGCAGCGTTGAATCGAGCAGACTAACCGGGGAGCTGTTTTTT
cdr3_aa: CSVESSRLTGELFF
clone_size: NA
cdr3_length: 14
j_call: TRBJ2-2
v_call: TRBV29-1
d_call: NA

cdr3_nt: TGTGCCAGCAGTTCCCGATCCGGGCCGGCAGGGGGAAATAGCAATCAGCCCCAGCATTTT
cdr3_aa: CASSSRSGPAGGNSNQPQHF
clone_size: NA
cdr3_length: 20
j_call: TRBJ1-5
v_call: TRBV27
d_call: TRBD1